The 30 T cell receptor beta chains listed next were all sequenced from one sample in a study of technical replicates of blood from several donors. Using immunoSEQ multiplex PCR, the repertoire was profiled, and TCRdb retains in-frame clones only, with some absent. The sample lists about 90,000 clones; around 94% were seen once. The sequenced sample consisted of T cells isolated from PBMCs. Source of these receptors: a human donor in good health.

This clone was seen just once. The rearrangement links TRBV5-6 to TRBJ2-1; D is ambiguous. The V and J ends lost 2 bases and 2 bases respectively, with 11 bases between them. Germline assignment: CDR1 SGHDT and CDR2 YYEEEE. The CDR3 spans 15 residues. CDR3 residues: CASSLRSRAYNEQFF. The CDR3 bases are TGTGCCAGCAGCTTACGTTCAAGAGCCTACAATGAGCAGTTCTTC. The entire variable domain, with the rest obtained from reference TRBV5-6 and TRBJ2-1, is as follows: DAGVTQSPTHLIKTRGQQVTLRCSPKSGHDTVSWYQQALGQGPQFIFQYYEEEERQRGNFPDRFSGHQFPNYSSELNVNALLLGDSALYLCASSLRSRAYNEQFFGPGTRLTVL.

The V gene is TRBV19, the J gene TRBJ2-5; tentatively, D is TRBD2 (5 bases). The CDR3 loop spans 13 amino acids. V gave up 5 bases and J gave up 3 bases, with 10 bases separating them. The V gene's germline CDR1 is LNHDA and CDR2 SQIVND (reference sequence). The CDR3: CASSPGSEETQYF. CDR3 in DNA: TGTGCCAGTAGTCCGGGGTCTGAAGAGACCCAGTACTTC.

About this clone: The same CDR3 can be traced to other DNA sequences in this sample. The chain links TRBV2 to TRBJ2-7; no clear D. V was cut by 2 bases and J by 2 bases, with 4 bases left in between. The CDR3 is 12 amino acids. Germline V gene sequence: CDR1 SNHLY, CDR2 FYNNEI. CDR3 protein: CASSETAYEQYF. CDR3 DNA sequence: TGTGCCAGCAGTGAAACGGCCTACGAGCAGTACTTC.

The rearrangement links TRBV29-1 to TRBJ2-7, with D possibly being TRBD2 (5 bases). Germline V gives CDR1 SQVTM, CDR2 ANQGSEA. Trimming removed 6 bases at V and 3 bases at J, with 15 bases between. The CDR3 is made up of 13 amino acids. The DNA of the CDR3 is TGCAGCGTCGCAACTAGTCCTTACTACGAGCAGTACTTC. Amino acids: CSVATSPYYEQYF.

V is TRBV7-8 and J is TRBJ2-1; 12 bases fit TRBD2. The CDR3 covers 16 residues. Germline assignment: CDR1 SGHVS and CDR2 FQNEAQ. With 7 bases clipped from V and 7 bases from J, the junction kept 11 bases outside the gene matches. The CDR3 sequence: CASTPSSGGAGNEQFF. DNA of the CDR3: TGTGCCAGCACCCCATCTAGCGGGGGGGCAGGTAATGAGCAGTTCTTC.

The genes are TRBV10-3 and TRBJ1-1; 7 bases agree with TRBD1. CDR3 length equals 11 residues. Per germline, CDR1 ENHRY and CDR2 SYGVKD. J lost 7 bases, V lost 6 bases, and 2 bases had no gene match. The CDR3 loop reads CAIRQGDEAFF. CDR3 DNA: TGTGCCATCAGGCAGGGGGATGAAGCTTTCTTT.

This clone appeared a single time. V and J are TRBV2 and TRBJ2-1, with 10 bases lining up with TRBD2. Per germline, CDR1 SNHLY and CDR2 FYNNEI. This CDR3 is 15 amino acids long. V dropped 5 bases and J dropped 7; count of bases not matched to a gene: 8. The chain's CDR3 is CASSSGTSATNEQFF. The CDR3 DNA reads TGTGCCAGCAGTTCCGGGACTAGCGCCACGAATGAGCAGTTCTTC.

This clone was counted a few times. The V call is TRBV5-3, the J call TRBJ1-1; D call uncertain. TRBV5-3 is filed as an ORF, its function uncertain. With 0 bases removed from V and 9 bases from J, the gap between germline ends came to 9 bases. The CDR3 runs 12 residues. CDR3: CARSLVGGKAFF. The CDR3, as DNA: TGTGCCAGAAGCTTGGTAGGAGGGAAAGCTTTCTTT.

This clone has a single count. The chain couples TRBV15 to TRBJ2-3, with 10 bases aligning to TRBD2. Germline loops: CDR1 LNHNV, CDR2 YYDKDF (reference sequence). CDR3 length: 14 amino acids. J lost 5 bases, V lost 5 bases, and 4 bases had no gene match. The CDR3 coding sequence is TGTGCCACCAGCGCAAGCGGGAGGGGAGATACGCAGTATTTT. Translated: CATSASGRGDTQYF.

V gene TRBV10-2 combines with J gene TRBJ1-4, with TRBD1 matching 8 bases. The germline V gene encodes CDR1 WSHSY and CDR2 SAAADI. This CDR3 is 16 amino acids long. After removal of 2 bases from V and 4 bases from J, the junction contained 6 bases not matched to a gene. The CDR3 coding sequence is TGCGCCAGCAGTGAGGAGACAGGGGCGATTAATGAAAAACTGTTTTTT. Amino acid sequence: CASSEETGAINEKLFF.

This chain joins TRBV5-1 and TRBJ2-5; D perhaps matches TRBD2 (7 bases). CDR3 length: 15 amino acids. V lost 0 bases and J lost 3, with 12 bases in between. From germline, CDR1 is SGHRS and CDR2 YFSETQ. The CDR3 protein is CASSLAGAGEETQYF. In nucleotides, the CDR3 is TGCGCCAGCAGCTTGGCAGGGGCGGGGGAAGAGACCCAGTACTTC.

V gene TRBV19 combines with J gene TRBJ1-1; 8 bases fit TRBD1. Germline-derived CDR1 and CDR2 are LNHDA and SQIVND (reference sequence). This CDR3 region has 14 residues. The J segment lost 1 base and the V segment lost 7 bases, leaving 5 bases of the junction unmatched. CDR3 DNA sequence: TGTGCCAGTACCTCGGACAGGGCGAACACTGAAGCTTTCTTT. Its translation: CASTSDRANTEAFF.

The CDR3 loop is CASSGRADNEKLFF. In nucleotides, the CDR3 is TGTGCCAGCAGCGGGAGGGCAGATAATGAAAAACTGTTTTTT. The chain joins TRBV6-1 to TRBJ1-4; D is undetermined. In germline, CDR1 is MNHNS, CDR2 SASEGT. The CDR3 is made up of 14 amino acids. V lost 6 bases and J 4 bases, leaving 12 bases between the germline ends.

The CDR3 spells CASSLGTGSQETQYF. For the CDR3, the DNA is TGTGCCAGCAGCTTAGGAACAGGATCCCAAGAGACCCAGTACTTC. This chain uses TRBV7-9 with TRBJ2-5; D might be TRBD1 (5 bases). This CDR3 is built from 15 residues. V was cut by 1 base and J by 1 base, with 10 bases left in between. Germline CDR1 is SEHNR and CDR2 is FQNEAQ (reference sequence).

The CDR3 sequence: CASSFGLNQPQHF. CDR3 DNA: TGTGCCAGCAGTTTTGGGCTAAATCAGCCCCAGCATTTT. This sequence joins TRBV27 and TRBJ1-5; no clear D gene. The CDR3 is 13 amino acids. Germline lookup yields CDR1 MNHEY and CDR2 SMNVEV (reference sequence). V was pared by 3 bases and J by 4 bases, with 7 bases between.

The rearrangement links TRBV7-2 to TRBJ2-5; D possibly corresponds to TRBD2 (6 bases). CDR1 and CDR2 (germline): SGHTA, FQGNSA. The CDR3 loop spans 13 amino acids. V gave up 4 bases and J gave up 5 bases, with 11 bases separating them. In DNA form, the CDR3 reads TGTGCCAGCAGCTGGACCGCGGGGGAGACCCAGTACTTC. This gives the protein CASSWTAGETQYF.

V and J are TRBV28 and TRBJ1-4; the match to TRBD1 covers 7 bases. There are 14 residues in the CDR3. Germline loops: CDR1 MDHEN, CDR2 SYDVKM. J lost 8 bases, V lost 5 bases, and 8 bases had no gene match. CDR3 in DNA: TGTGCCAGCAGTATCGACAGGGAAAAAGAAAAACTGTTTTTT. As protein: CASSIDREKEKLFF.

This clone is a singleton in its sample. The chain couples TRBV30 to TRBJ1-1; D uncertain. The CDR3 is 12 residues long. V was clipped by 1 base and J by 3 bases, with 6 bases between them. Per germline, CDR1 GTSNPN and CDR2 SVGIG (reference sequence). For the CDR3, the DNA is TGTGCCTGGAGTGCCGCGGACACTGAAGCTTTCTTT. Residues: CAWSAADTEAFF. Combining the CDR3 with reference TRBV30 and TRBJ1-1 gives the whole variable domain SQTIHQWPATLVQPVGSPLSLECTVEGTSNPNLYWYRQAAGRGLQLLFYSVGIGQISSEVPQNLSASRPQDRQFILSSKKLLLSDSGFYLCAWSAADTEAFFGQGTRLTVV.

This chain links TRBV19 with TRBJ2-4; 8 bases align to TRBD2. The junction had 5 bases not matched to a gene; V was cut back by 1 base and J by 6 bases. The CDR3 is made up of 15 amino acids. CDR1 is LNHDA, CDR2 SQIVND, per germline (reference sequence). The CDR3 reads CASSIVSGGANIQYF. CDR3 nucleotides: TGTGCCAGTAGTATAGTTTCGGGGGGGGCAAACATTCAGTACTTC.

The V gene is TRBV30, the J gene TRBJ2-1, with 8 bases lining up with TRBD2. CDR1 and CDR2 (germline): GTSNPN, SVGIG (reference sequence). V lost 1 base, J lost 2 bases, and 16 bases stayed unmatched. The CDR3 extends over 19 amino acids. For the CDR3, the DNA is TGTGCCTGGAGTGGGCCGGGGGGACCCCGGGGGGGGCCCTACAATGAGCAGTTCTTC. Its protein is CAWSGPGGPRGGPYNEQFF.

The chain joins TRBV27 to TRBJ2-7; the match to TRBD1 covers 9 bases. Per the germline V gene, CDR1 is MNHEY and CDR2 is SMNVEV (reference sequence). With V trimmed by 2 bases and J by 4 bases, 6 bases remained unmatched. The CDR3 runs to 15 residues. The CDR3 protein is CASSLTGDRDYEQYF. The CDR3 DNA follows: TGTGCCAGCAGTTTAACTGGGGACAGGGATTACGAGCAGTACTTC.

The genes are TRBV10-3 and TRBJ1-3; D unresolved. V lost 6 bases to trimming and J lost 0 bases, with 12 bases between them. Germline assignment: CDR1 ENHRY and CDR2 SYGVKD. This CDR3 is 15 amino acids long. The CDR3 is CAIRSGRDSGNTIYF. CDR3 DNA: TGTGCCATCAGGTCTGGACGGGACTCTGGAAACACCATATATTTT.

V is TRBV5-1 and J is TRBJ2-2; the match to TRBD2 covers 12 bases. The CDR3 contains 17 residues. Germline V gene sequence: CDR1 SGHRS, CDR2 YFSETQ. With 4 bases clipped from V and 3 bases from J, the junction kept 7 bases outside the gene matches. The CDR3 spells CASSPTLAGGDTGELFF. DNA for the CDR3: TGCGCCAGCAGCCCGACACTAGCGGGAGGTGACACCGGGGAGCTGTTTTTT.

This clone was found once. V gene TRBV6-5 combines with J gene TRBJ2-7, with unresolved D. CDR1 MNHEY and CDR2 SVGAGI come from the germline V gene. The ends were cut back, 5 bases at V and 3 bases at J, with 11 bases in the middle. CDR3 size: 13 residues. The CDR3 reads CASSPRVLYEQYF. The CDR3 DNA follows: TGTGCCAGCAGTCCTCGGGTACTCTACGAGCAGTACTTC.

This clone was counted only a few times. The CDR3 DNA reads TGTGCCAGCAGCTTGGAACTAGCGGGAGCCGAGCAGTACTTC. Protein sequence: CASSLELAGAEQYF. The chain links TRBV7-9 to TRBJ2-7, with 11 bases aligning to TRBD2. The V and J ends lost 3 bases and 6 bases, in that order; junction bases with no gene match: 4. Germline values: CDR1 SEHNR, CDR2 FQNEAQ (reference sequence). The CDR3 runs to 14 residues.

This chain links TRBV28 with TRBJ1-2; 7 nucleotides line up with TRBD1. J was trimmed by 7 bases and V by 7 bases; bases with no gene match: 9. This CDR3 has 13 residues. From germline, CDR1 is MDHEN and CDR2 SYDVKM. The CDR3 reads CASTEDQGGGYTF. The CDR3 DNA reads as TGTGCCAGCACCGAAGACCAGGGGGGTGGCTACACCTTC.

The CDR3 region is CASSLDRGRHEQYF. For the CDR3, the DNA is TGTGCCAGCAGCCTGGACAGGGGGCGCCACGAGCAGTACTTC. The chain uses TRBV6-5 and TRBJ2-7, with 11 bases that match TRBD1. V lost 6 bases to trimming and J lost 5 bases; unmatched junction nucleotides: 6. The CDR3 has 14 residues. The germline CDR1 and CDR2 sequences are MNHEY and SVGAGI.

V is TRBV7-9 and J is TRBJ1-5; tentative D call: TRBD1 (6 bases). The CDR3 is made up of 15 amino acids. The V gene lost 3 bases and the J gene lost 4 bases, with 13 bases spanning the gap. The V gene's germline CDR1 is SEHNR and CDR2 FQNEAQ (reference sequence). The CDR3 spells CASSFGGGPNQPQHF. The CDR3 nucleotides are TGTGCCAGCAGCTTTGGGGGGGGCCCTAATCAGCCCCAGCATTTT.

The rearrangement links TRBV25-1 to TRBJ1-1; D uncertain. V was clipped by 6 bases and J by 1 base, with 9 bases between them. This CDR3 comprises 13 residues. The germline V gene has CDR1 MGHDK and CDR2 SYGVNS. The CDR3 protein is CASRERRNTEAFF. The CDR3 bases are TGTGCCAGCAGGGAGCGGAGGAACACTGAAGCTTTCTTT.

The V gene is TRBV5-1, the J gene TRBJ1-3, with 9 bases fitting TRBD1. The ends lost 6 bases at V and 0 bases at J; junction bases unmatched: 10. The CDR3 runs to 17 residues. Germline values: CDR1 SGHRS, CDR2 YFSETQ. DNA for the CDR3: TGCGCCAGCATGCCGGGACAGGGATTTAGCTCTGGAAACACCATATATTTT. Its protein is CASMPGQGFSSGNTIYF. The full variable domain, its missing parts supplied by reference TRBV5-1 and TRBJ1-3, is KAGVTQTPRYLIKTRGQQVTLSCSPISGHRSVSWYQQTPGQGLQFLFEYFSETQRNKGNFPGRFSGRQFSNSRSEMNVSTLELGDSALYLCASMPGQGFSSGNTIYFGEGSWLTVV.